The clone carrying this TCR beta chain occurred many times. Its matching antigen is unknown. These data come from a study of T and B cells in COVID-19 patients. From blood, about 230-500 ng of genomic DNA served as TRB template. The study, taken as a whole, reports: Highly clonal in active COVID-19, TRB repertoires exceeded healthy-donor diversity and richness at recovery. In COVID-19 patients, T cell receptor beta variable and joining gene use was reportedly strongly skewed.

BIOMED2 TRB-A/B primer pools were used in multiplex TRB PCR. TCRdb ran MiXCR on the multiplex PCR reads and lists one entry per CDR3 protein. The repertoire holds tens of thousands of distinct CDR3 sequences, with about 30% as singletons. The CDR3 covers 15 residues. CDR1 MNHEY and CDR2 SVGAGI come from the germline V gene. V lost 0 bases to trimming and J lost 4 bases; unmatched junction nucleotides: 2. The specimen was blood. The rearrangement links TRBV6-5 to TRBJ2-7; 11 bases agree with TRBD2. This receptor was obtained from a human donor who had recovered from COVID-19. CDR3 region: CASSYSASGGYEQYF. CDR3 nucleotides: TGTGCCAGCAGTTACTCCGCTAGCGGGGGGTACGAGCAGTACTTC.